The 28 T cell receptor beta chains given below trace back to one sample, sequenced in a study of shared clonotypes between healthy human individuals. Sequencing was performed with immunoSEQ multiplex PCR; in TCRdb, only in-frame clones are kept and a portion is missing. The sample yields just under 350,000 clones, roughly 70% seen once. The sample consisted of memory CD4+ T cells sorted from blood. Subset here: CD45RA-negative fraction. The receptors stem from a man younger than 40 in good health.

The chain combines TRBV5-6 with TRBJ2-7, with a possible D match to TRBD1 (5 bases). The length of the CDR3 is 15 residues. With 2 bases removed from V and 5 bases from J, the gap between germline ends came to 17 bases. Germline V gene lookup returns CDR1 SGHDT and CDR2 YYEEEE. CDR3 loop: CASSFRSPGINEQYF. DNA for the CDR3: TGTGCCAGCAGCTTTAGGAGTCCAGGGATCAACGAGCAGTACTTC.

The genes are TRBV7-2 and TRBJ2-7, with 9 bases fitting TRBD1. Trimming took 5 bases from V and 5 from J; bases not matched to a gene: 4. The CDR3 runs to 13 residues. Germline V gene data show CDR1 as SGHTA and CDR2 as FQGNSA. CDR3 in DNA: TGTGCCAGCAGCCGGGACAGGGTCGACGAGCAGTACTTC. It specifies CASSRDRVDEQYF.

In its sample, this clone was seen once. This rearrangement joins TRBV21-1 to TRBJ2-7; TRBD1, the D gene given by the table, was not confirmed from the DNA. TRBV21-1 is tagged as a pseudogene. CDR3 size: 16 residues. CDR3 loop: CASSAAGTGPSYEQYF. Written as DNA, the CDR3 is TGTGCCAGCAGCGCCGCCGGGACAGGGCCCTCCTACGAGCAGTACTTC.

The V gene is TRBV6-1, the J gene TRBJ1-2; TRBD1 matches 8 bases. The length of the CDR3 is 12 residues. The junction had 3 bases not matched to a gene; V was cut back by 7 bases and J by 5 bases. Germline CDR1 is MNHNS and CDR2 is SASEGT. CDR3 DNA sequence: TGTGCCAGCAACCGACAGGGGTATGGCTACACCTTC. This translates into CASNRQGYGYTF.

In this sample, this clone turned up once. The rearrangement links TRBV10-3 to TRBJ2-7; 7 bases agree with TRBD2. The junction had 8 bases not matched to a gene; V was cut back by 4 bases and J by 2 bases. Germline CDR1 and CDR2: ENHRY and SYGVKD. This CDR3 contains 15 residues. The CDR3 sequence: CAISGSGGRAYEQYF. CDR3 DNA sequence: TGTGCCATCAGTGGGTCGGGGGGACGAGCCTACGAGCAGTACTTC.

This chain links TRBV4-1 with TRBJ2-3; weak D call: TRBD1 (6 bases). Germline V gives CDR1 MGHRA, CDR2 YSYEKL. The ends were cut back, 1 base at V and 6 bases at J, with 11 bases in the middle. The CDR3 is 14 amino acids. The CDR3 region is CASSQVGARDTQYF. Written as DNA, the CDR3 is TGCGCCAGCAGCCAAGTGGGGGCGCGGGATACGCAGTATTTT.

The V call is TRBV19, the J call TRBJ2-4; unclear D gene. With 0 bases removed from V and 3 bases from J, the gap between germline ends came to 18 bases. Germline loops: CDR1 LNHDA, CDR2 SQIVND (reference sequence). The CDR3 runs 18 residues. The CDR3 reads CASSIDAGGGVYKNIQYF. The CDR3 DNA reads as TGTGCCAGTAGTATAGATGCCGGCGGTGGAGTCTACAAAAACATTCAGTACTTC. Filled out from reference TRBV19 and TRBJ2-4, the complete variable domain reads DGGITQSPKYLFRKEGQNVTLSCEQNLNHDAMYWYRQDPGQGLRLIYYSQIVNDFQKGDIAEGYSVSREKKESFPLTVTSAQKNPTAFYLCASSIDAGGGVYKNIQYFGAGTRLSVL.

The rearrangement joins TRBV27 to TRBJ1-2, with 7 positions matching TRBD1. V was pared by 7 bases and J by 2 bases, with 4 bases of the junction left unmatched. Germline V lookup: CDR1 MNHEY, CDR2 SMNVEV (reference sequence). The CDR3 covers 13 residues. CDR3 loop: CASKGQNNYGYTF. CDR3 sequence (DNA): TGTGCCAGCAAGGGACAGAACAACTATGGCTACACCTTC.

The chain is built from TRBV2 and TRBJ1-5; D is uncertain. CDR3 length equals 13 residues. Germline values: CDR1 SNHLY, CDR2 FYNNEI. V was trimmed by 3 bases and J by 7 bases, leaving 10 bases between them. CDR3 nucleotides: TGTGCCAGCAGTGATGAGGTGACGCAGCCCCAGCATTTT. Protein sequence: CASSDEVTQPQHF.

The chain combines TRBV20-1 with TRBJ2-7; D is undetermined. Per germline, CDR1 DFQATT and CDR2 SNEGSKA (reference sequence). The CDR3 is 11 amino acids. CDR3 bases: TGCATGGCGGCTAGAGCGAACGAGCAGTACTTC. Encoded protein: CMAARANEQYF.

The J gene is TRBJ1-4, the V gene TRBV27; perhaps TRBD1 as D (6 bases). The CDR3 is 15 residues long. Germline V gene lookup returns CDR1 MNHEY and CDR2 SMNVEV (reference sequence). The V end lost 6 bases, the J end lost 7 bases, and 18 bases lay between the germline ends. This CDR3 is CASRKLNREVEKLFF. The DNA for the CDR3 is TGTGCCAGCAGAAAATTAAACAGGGAGGTTGAAAAACTGTTTTTT.

V gene TRBV14 combines with J gene TRBJ2-5; 9 bases align to TRBD2. CDR1 is SGHDN and CDR2 is FVKESK in the germline V gene. After removal of 4 bases from V and 3 bases from J, the junction contained 6 bases not matched to a gene. CDR3 length: 15 residues. Here the CDR3 reads CASSRRGLAKETQYF. Here the CDR3 DNA reads TGTGCCAGCAGCCGGCGGGGACTAGCAAAAGAGACCCAGTACTTC.

V and J are TRBV28 and TRBJ2-6; TRBD1 is a possible D gene (6 bases). Germline V gives CDR1 MDHEN, CDR2 SYDVKM. Trimming pared 4 bases from V and 0 bases from J, leaving 16 bases between. There are 18 residues in the CDR3. The CDR3 DNA reads as TGTGCCAGCAGTTCCAGAGGACAGTTTTTCTCTGGGGCCAACGTCCTGACTTTC. Protein sequence: CASSSRGQFFSGANVLTF.

The chain recombines TRBV19 with TRBJ2-4; 7 bases map to TRBD1. Per the germline V gene, CDR1 is LNHDA and CDR2 is SQIVND (reference sequence). The CDR3 contains 15 residues. J lost 0 bases, V lost 5 bases, and 4 bases had no gene match. The CDR3 DNA is TGTGCCAGTAGTGAACAGGGGCTAGCCAAAAACATTCAGTACTTC. This encodes CASSEQGLAKNIQYF. Full variable domain (outside the CDR3, taken from reference TRBV19 and TRBJ2-4): DGGITQSPKYLFRKEGQNVTLSCEQNLNHDAMYWYRQDPGQGLRLIYYSQIVNDFQKGDIAEGYSVSREKKESFPLTVTSAQKNPTAFYLCASSEQGLAKNIQYFGAGTRLSVL.

The CDR3 bases are TGTGCCAGTAGTAGGGGGTACACAGATACGCAGTATTTT. Protein sequence: CASSRGYTDTQYF. The chain is built from TRBV19 and TRBJ2-3; D assignment may be TRBD1 or TRBD2 (5 bases each). V was trimmed by 4 bases and J by 2 bases, leaving 7 bases between them. Per germline, CDR1 LNHDA and CDR2 SQIVND (reference sequence). This CDR3 has 13 residues. The variable domain in full, with the rest retrieved from reference TRBV19 and TRBJ2-3, is DGGITQSPKYLFRKEGQNVTLSCEQNLNHDAMYWYRQDPGQGLRLIYYSQIVNDFQKGDIAEGYSVSREKKESFPLTVTSAQKNPTAFYLCASSRGYTDTQYFGPGTRLTVL.

This clone came up a few times. This chain connects TRBV6-1 to TRBJ1-1; weak D call: TRBD1 (5 bases). Trimming took 3 bases from V and 8 from J, leaving 13 bases between them. This CDR3 contains 13 residues. Per germline, CDR1 MNHNS and CDR2 SASEGT. The CDR3 DNA is TGTGCCAGCAGTGATCGGGGGTTAAAGGAAGCTTTCTTT. Its protein is CASSDRGLKEAFF.

The chain recombines TRBV28 with TRBJ1-2, with no clear D. In germline, CDR1 is MDHEN, CDR2 SYDVKM. The CDR3 spans 17 residues. The germline V and J ends were trimmed by 3 bases and 5 bases, with 22 bases remaining between them. Here the CDR3 reads CASSFIVGQHLEYGYTF. CDR3 DNA: TGTGCCAGCAGTTTTATCGTCGGCCAACACCTGGAGTATGGCTACACCTTC.

This clone was counted many times. For the CDR3, the DNA is TGTGCCAGCAGCTTAACTAGCGGGGCAAACACCGGGGAGCTGTTTTTT. It translates to CASSLTSGANTGELFF. The chain links TRBV7-8 to TRBJ2-2; TRBD2 agrees at 10 bases. Germline trimming cut 2 bases from V and 2 bases from J; bases unmatched to any gene: 2. The CDR3 totals 16 residues. Germline values: CDR1 SGHVS, CDR2 FQNEAQ. The full variable domain, completed using reference TRBV7-8 and TRBJ2-2, is GAGVSQSPRYKVAKRGQDVALRCDPISGHVSLFWYQQALGQGPEFLTYFQNEAQLDKSGLPSDRFFAERPEGSVSTLKIQRTQQEDSAVYLCASSLTSGANTGELFFGEGSRLTVL.

The chain is built from TRBV6-5 and TRBJ2-7; either TRBD1 or TRBD2 may supply D (5 bases each). From germline, CDR1 is MNHEY and CDR2 SVGAGI. The V and J ends lost 0 bases and 4 bases respectively, with 16 bases between them. This CDR3 region has 16 residues. As DNA, the CDR3 is TGTGCCAGCAGTTACTCGTCCCCAGGGAGAAGATACGAGCAGTACTTC. Translation gives CASSYSSPGRRYEQYF.

CDR3 DNA: TGTGCCAGCAGCTTAGCTAAAACAGAGACCCAGTACTTC. Translated, it gives CASSLAKTETQYF. The chain couples TRBV7-3 to TRBJ2-5; no definite D call. Trimming pared 2 bases from V and 4 bases from J, leaving 8 bases between. CDR3 length: 13 residues. CDR1 SGHTA and CDR2 FQGTGA come from the germline V gene.

This chain connects TRBV19 to TRBJ2-5; D tentatively fits TRBD1 or TRBD2 (6 bases each). The germline V gene encodes CDR1 LNHDA and CDR2 SQIVND (reference sequence). CDR3 size: 13 residues. Trimming stripped 6 bases from V and 5 bases from J, with 13 bases between. CDR3 in DNA: TGTGCCAGTAGCCCGGGGGCGGAGGAGACCCAGTACTTC. Translating it yields CASSPGAEETQYF.

The CDR3 reads CASSNYREQYF. For the CDR3, the DNA is TGTGCCAGTAGTAATTACCGCGAGCAGTACTTC. The rearrangement joins TRBV19 to TRBJ2-7; D remains ambiguous. The CDR3 sequence is 11 residues long. CDR1 is LNHDA and CDR2 is SQIVND in the germline V gene (reference sequence). Between the trimmed V and J ends, which lost 4 bases and 6 bases, there was a span of 7 bases.

This chain connects TRBV9 to TRBJ2-3, with D tentatively TRBD1 or TRBD2 (5 bases each). V shed 2 bases and J shed 8 bases, with 18 bases lying between them. This CDR3 has 15 amino acids. Germline V CDR1 and CDR2: SGDLS, YYNGEE. CDR3 DNA sequence: TGTGCCAGCAGCGTTGCAGCGGAACCTCAGGGTACGCAGTATTTT. Its protein is CASSVAAEPQGTQYF.

CDR3 nucleotides: TGTGCCAGCAGCTTTACGGGGGTCTACGAGCAGTACTTC. Translating gives CASSFTGVYEQYF. The J gene is TRBJ2-7, the V gene TRBV5-5, with TRBD2 as a possible D gene (6 bases). The V end lost 2 bases, the J end lost 3 bases, and 9 bases lay between the germline ends. This CDR3 is built from 13 residues. Germline V gene data show CDR1 as SGHKS and CDR2 as YYEKEE (reference sequence). Looking up the rest from reference TRBV5-5 and TRBJ2-7 gives the full variable domain: DAGVTQSPTHLIKTRGQQVTLRCSPISGHKSVSWYQQVLGQGPQFIFQYYEKEERGRGNFPDRFSARQFPNYSSELNVNALLLGDSALYLCASSFTGVYEQYFGPGTRLTVT.

Remarks on this clone: A read error likely explains this, since a far larger clone differs by one base. Additional DNA sequences in this sample encode the identical CDR3. V gene TRBV5-5 combines with J gene TRBJ2-5; the D is unclear. The CDR3 is 13 residues long. Germline values: CDR1 SGHKS, CDR2 YYEKEE (reference sequence). The ends were cut back, 4 bases at V and 2 bases at J, with 9 bases in the middle. The CDR3 is CASSIRGQETQYF. The CDR3 nucleotides are TGTGCCAGCAGCATCCGTGGGCAAGAGACCCAGTACTTC.

CDR3 in DNA: TGTGCCAGCAGCTCCATGTCGACTAGCGGGAGGGCCGTAAGCCCTTTGGGATGGGGGGAGCAGTACTTC. It specifies CASSSMSTSGRAVSPLGWGEQYF. The J gene is TRBJ2-7, the V gene TRBV21-1; no check of the table's D call, TRBD2, against the DNA was made. TRBV21-1 is an annotated pseudogene. This CDR3 comprises 23 residues.

In its sample, this clone was seen a few times. This chain links TRBV14 with TRBJ1-2; the D is unclear. Looked up from germline, CDR1 is SGHDN and CDR2 is FVKESK. The V gene lost 0 bases and the J gene lost 7 bases, with 15 bases spanning the gap. This CDR3 is 15 amino acids long. CDR3 nucleotides: TGTGCCAGCAGCCAAGATGGCCTTTACGTGAGTGGCTACACCTTC. Protein product: CASSQDGLYVSGYTF.

The chain has TRBV5-1 and TRBJ2-3, with D possibly being TRBD2 (6 bases). Germline assignment: CDR1 SGHRS and CDR2 YFSETQ. Trimming left V 4 bases short and J 0 bases short, with 9 bases between. The CDR3 runs 14 residues. CDR3 protein: CASSNSGSTDTQYF. The CDR3 region has the DNA TGCGCCAGCAGCAACAGCGGGAGCACAGATACGCAGTATTTT.